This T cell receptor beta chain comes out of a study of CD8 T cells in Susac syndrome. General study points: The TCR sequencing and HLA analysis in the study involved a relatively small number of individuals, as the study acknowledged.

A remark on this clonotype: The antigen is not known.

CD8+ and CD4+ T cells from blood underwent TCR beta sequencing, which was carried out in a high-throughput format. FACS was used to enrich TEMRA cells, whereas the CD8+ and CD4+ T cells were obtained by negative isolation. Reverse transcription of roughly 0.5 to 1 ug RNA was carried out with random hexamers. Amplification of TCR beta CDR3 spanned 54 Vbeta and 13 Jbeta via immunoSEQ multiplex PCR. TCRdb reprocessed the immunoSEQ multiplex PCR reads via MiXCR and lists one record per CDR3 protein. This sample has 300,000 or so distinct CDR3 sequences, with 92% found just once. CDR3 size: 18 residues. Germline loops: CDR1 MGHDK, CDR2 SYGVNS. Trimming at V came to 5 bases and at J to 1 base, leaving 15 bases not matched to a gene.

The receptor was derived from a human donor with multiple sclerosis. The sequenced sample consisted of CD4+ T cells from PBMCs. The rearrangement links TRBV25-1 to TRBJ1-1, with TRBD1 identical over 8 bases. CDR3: CASSPPGTGRPKNTEAFF. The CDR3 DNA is TGTGCCAGCAGTCCTCCCGGGACAGGTAGACCCAAGAACACTGAAGCTTTCTTT.